What follows are 24 T cell receptor beta chains derived from one specimen sequenced in a study of blood T cell repertoires in COVID-19. Assay used: immunoSEQ multiplex PCR; TCRdb lists only in-frame clones, some missing. The sample shows 130,000 to 150,000 clones, over 70% of them seen only once. The sample comprised peripheral blood. Source of these receptors: a woman aged 60-75 years with acute or convalescent COVID-19.

This clone was seen only a few times. The CDR3: CASSLGTTGYNEQFF. CDR3 coding DNA: TGTGCCAGCAGTTTAGGGACTACCGGCTACAATGAGCAGTTCTTC. The V gene is TRBV27, the J gene TRBJ2-1; 7 nucleotides agree with TRBD2. The V gene's germline CDR1 is MNHEY and CDR2 SMNVEV (reference sequence). With 2 bases clipped from V and 3 bases from J, the junction kept 4 bases outside the gene matches. CDR3 length: 15 residues.

V is TRBV15 and J is TRBJ2-6; 11 positions agree with TRBD2. The CDR3 runs 19 residues. With V trimmed by 7 bases and J by 0 bases, 11 bases remained unmatched. The germline CDR1 and CDR2 sequences are LNHNV and YYDKDF (reference sequence). This CDR3 is CATTKRVTSGVSGANVLTF. DNA for the CDR3: TGTGCCACCACCAAAAGGGTGACTAGCGGGGTCTCTGGGGCCAACGTCCTGACTTTC.

This clone was counted only a few times. V and J are TRBV6-5 and TRBJ1-1; tentatively, D is TRBD1 (6 bases). Per the germline V gene, CDR1 is MNHEY and CDR2 is SVGAGI. Trimming removed 5 bases at V and 0 bases at J, with 13 bases between. The CDR3 length is 15 residues. CDR3 DNA: TGTGCCAGCAGTCCTACAGGGAGATTGAACACTGAAGCTTTCTTT. Translation: CASSPTGRLNTEAFF.

The chain uses TRBV7-9 and TRBJ2-7; 8 bases align to TRBD1. In germline, CDR1 is SEHNR, CDR2 FQNEAQ (reference sequence). The V and J ends lost 1 base and 4 bases, in that order; junction bases with no gene match: 3. The CDR3 extends over 14 amino acids. CDR3 region: CASSLVQGAYEQYF. CDR3 sequence (DNA): TGTGCCAGCAGCTTAGTTCAGGGGGCTTACGAGCAGTACTTC.

The chain recombines TRBV10-3 with TRBJ2-3, with 13 bases identical to TRBD2. The CDR3 contains 15 residues. Germline V gene lookup returns CDR1 ENHRY and CDR2 SYGVKD. V lost 11 bases and J lost 2; bases outside the gene matches: 7. In DNA form, the CDR3 reads TGTGCCGTAAGGACTAGCGGGGGCTACACAGATACGCAGTATTTT. Translating it yields CAVRTSGGYTDTQYF.

This chain uses TRBV7-8 with TRBJ1-3; D possibly corresponds to TRBD1 (6 bases). The germline CDR1 and CDR2 sequences are SGHVS and FQNEAQ. The CDR3 runs to 14 residues. V gave up 5 bases and J gave up 2 bases, with 10 bases separating them. The CDR3 region is CASSRTGTGNTIYF. The DNA of the CDR3 is TGTGCCAGCAGCCGAACAGGGACTGGAAACACCATATATTTT.

V is TRBV11-3 and J is TRBJ2-1; 12 nucleotides line up with TRBD2. Germline V CDR1 and CDR2: SGHNT, YENEEA. The length of the CDR3 is 17 residues. Trimming removed 1 base from V and 7 bases from J; junction bases left unmatched: 8. This CDR3 is CASSLGDGLAGGNEQFF. DNA of the CDR3: TGTGCCAGCAGCTTAGGGGACGGGCTAGCGGGAGGGAATGAGCAGTTCTTC.

This clone occurred a few times. The rearrangement links TRBV6-1 to TRBJ1-2, with 8 bases that match TRBD1. There are 15 residues in the CDR3. Per germline, CDR1 MNHNS and CDR2 SASEGT. The J segment lost 5 bases and the V segment lost 1 base, leaving 6 bases of the junction unmatched. This chain's CDR3 is CASSEVRQGFYGYTF. In DNA form, the CDR3 reads TGTGCCAGCAGTGAAGTCCGACAGGGGTTTTATGGCTACACCTTC.

This chain connects TRBV2 to TRBJ2-5; no reliable D call. Germline loops: CDR1 SNHLY, CDR2 FYNNEI. This CDR3 has 12 residues. Trimming took off 6 bases at V and 5 bases at J, with 10 bases between the two ends. CDR3 DNA: TGTGCCAGCAGGGCAGCGCGGGAGACCCAGTACTTC. Translation: CASRAARETQYF.

The chain carries TRBV19 and TRBJ1-5, with a weak D call TRBD1 (5 bases). This CDR3 comprises 14 residues. V dropped 3 bases and J dropped 4 bases, with 10 bases sitting between them. The germline V gene has CDR1 LNHDA and CDR2 SQIVND (reference sequence). CDR3 protein: CASSISQGNQPQHF. The CDR3 coding sequence is TGTGCCAGTAGTATTAGTCAGGGAAATCAGCCCCAGCATTTT.

This clone came up a few times. Germline is not matched at one junction end, which may reflect a read error. The chain uses TRBV10-3 and TRBJ1-1; D is possibly TRBD1 (5 bases). The CDR3 has 11 amino acids. From germline, CDR1 is ENHRY and CDR2 SYGVKD. The CDR3 is CAINEGPEAFF. The DNA of the CDR3 is TGTGCCATCAATGAGGGGCCTGAAGCTTTCTTT.

The rearrangement links TRBV19 to TRBJ2-1, with 8 bases lining up with TRBD2. Looked up from germline, CDR1 is LNHDA and CDR2 is SQIVND (reference sequence). The CDR3 totals 17 residues. Trimming cost V 3 bases and J 4 bases; bases outside gene matches: 11. The CDR3 coding sequence is TGTGCCAGTAGTATTCGTTTGAGCGGGAGCGATTACAATGAGCAGTTCTTC. Translated, it gives CASSIRLSGSDYNEQFF.

This sequence joins TRBV12-3 or TRBV12-4 and TRBJ1-1, with TRBD1 matching over 7 bases. The CDR3 has 13 residues. Trimming removed 3 bases from V and 4 bases from J; junction bases left unmatched: 2. The CDR3 protein is CASSFRGLTEAFF. In DNA, the CDR3 is TGTGCCAGCAGTTTTAGGGGGCTCACTGAAGCTTTCTTT.

This clone was seen only once. The CDR3 DNA sequence: TGTGCCAGCAGCCCCGGTGGACAGGGCACAGATACGCAGTATTTT. This gives the protein CASSPGGQGTDTQYF. The rearrangement joins TRBV6-5 to TRBJ2-3, with 7 bases lining up with TRBD1. Germline V gene lookup returns CDR1 MNHEY and CDR2 SVGAGI. With V trimmed by 6 bases and J by 1 base, 7 bases remained unmatched. The CDR3 is made up of 15 amino acids.

This clone has just one count. J is TRBJ2-1 and V is TRBV11-2; 7 bases line up with TRBD1. The J segment lost 9 bases and the V segment lost 0 bases, leaving 8 bases of the junction unmatched. Germline values: CDR1 SGHAT, CDR2 FQNNGV. This CDR3 region has 15 residues. The CDR3 coding sequence is TGTGCCAGCAGCTTAGACGTCCGAGAGGGGGCTGAGCAGTTCTTC. Protein sequence: CASSLDVREGAEQFF.

This chain joins TRBV4-1 and TRBJ1-2; 7 bases match TRBD1. Trimming at V came to 1 base and at J to 4 bases, leaving 9 bases not matched to a gene. The CDR3 contains 16 residues. The germline gives CDR1 MGHRA, CDR2 YSYEKL. The CDR3 DNA follows: TGCGCCAGCAGCCAAGTCCCGGGACAGTCGGTCTATGGCTACACCTTC. It yields the protein CASSQVPGQSVYGYTF.

The chain couples TRBV12-5 to TRBJ1-1; 7 nucleotides align to TRBD1. The CDR3 has 16 residues. Germline CDR1 and CDR2: LGHNT and FRNRAP. Trimming removed 3 bases from V and 1 base from J; junction bases left unmatched: 8. This CDR3 reads CASGLGLGDRNTEAFF. Here the CDR3 DNA reads TGTGCTAGTGGTTTAGGTTTAGGGGACAGGAACACTGAAGCTTTCTTT.

CDR3: CASSTTEYGYTF. CDR3 coding DNA: TGTGCCAGCAGCACGACAGAATATGGCTACACCTTC. The V call is TRBV5-6, the J call TRBJ1-2, with D perhaps TRBD1 (5 bases). The CDR3 length is 12 residues. Trimming stripped 4 bases from V and 5 bases from J, with 9 bases between. Germline V gene data show CDR1 as SGHDT and CDR2 as YYEEEE.

V and J are TRBV9 and TRBJ1-4; D uncertain. CDR1 is SGDLS and CDR2 is YYNGEE in the germline V gene. The CDR3 contains 13 residues. Between the trimmed V and J ends, which lost 4 bases and 4 bases, there was a span of 8 bases. The CDR3 loop reads CASSRGHNEKLFF. Written as DNA, the CDR3 is TGTGCCAGCAGCAGAGGCCATAATGAAAAACTGTTTTTT.

The chain joins TRBV28 to TRBJ2-7; TRBD2 might be the D (5 bases). V was cut by 2 bases and J by 2 bases, with 13 bases left in between. The CDR3 consists of 15 residues. CDR1 is MDHEN and CDR2 is SYDVKM in the germline V gene. CDR3 sequence reads: CASSLLSGGAYEQYF. The DNA of the CDR3 is TGTGCCAGCAGTTTACTCAGCGGAGGAGCCTACGAGCAGTACTTC.

This clone was recorded once. The CDR3 protein is CASSYSGAEAFF. The CDR3 DNA follows: TGTGCCAGCAGTTACTCAGGAGCTGAAGCTTTCTTT. This chain joins TRBV6-5 and TRBJ1-1; D call uncertain. Trimming cost V 0 bases and J 6 bases, with 5 bases left between them. Looked up from germline, CDR1 is MNHEY and CDR2 is SVGAGI. The CDR3 contains 12 residues.

A few counts support this clone. The chain uses TRBV7-9 and TRBJ2-2; possible D gene TRBD2, 7 bases. Looked up from germline, CDR1 is SEHNR and CDR2 is FQNEAQ (reference sequence). Trimming took 3 bases from V and 4 from J, leaving 15 bases between them. This CDR3 is built from 16 residues. The chain's CDR3 is CASSFTGGKSTGELFF. In DNA form, the CDR3 reads TGTGCCAGCAGCTTTACGGGGGGCAAAAGCACCGGGGAGCTGTTTTTT.

The chain joins TRBV27 to TRBJ1-5; TRBD1 matches 9 bases. Germline V gives CDR1 MNHEY, CDR2 SMNVEV (reference sequence). With V trimmed by 5 bases and J by 4 bases, 3 bases remained unmatched. This CDR3 comprises 14 residues. This CDR3 reads CASSPGTGNQPQHF. The CDR3 DNA reads TGTGCCAGCAGTCCCGGGACAGGGAATCAGCCCCAGCATTTT.

This sequence joins TRBV27 and TRBJ2-1, with 7 positions matching TRBD2. The CDR3 runs to 14 residues. Looked up from germline, CDR1 is MNHEY and CDR2 is SMNVEV (reference sequence). V shed 4 bases, J shed 10 bases, and the junction held 10 bases outside the gene matches. CDR3 coding DNA: TGTGCCAGCAGTTCCCAGAGACTAGCTCAGGAGCAGTTCTTC. Translation: CASSSQRLAQEQFF.